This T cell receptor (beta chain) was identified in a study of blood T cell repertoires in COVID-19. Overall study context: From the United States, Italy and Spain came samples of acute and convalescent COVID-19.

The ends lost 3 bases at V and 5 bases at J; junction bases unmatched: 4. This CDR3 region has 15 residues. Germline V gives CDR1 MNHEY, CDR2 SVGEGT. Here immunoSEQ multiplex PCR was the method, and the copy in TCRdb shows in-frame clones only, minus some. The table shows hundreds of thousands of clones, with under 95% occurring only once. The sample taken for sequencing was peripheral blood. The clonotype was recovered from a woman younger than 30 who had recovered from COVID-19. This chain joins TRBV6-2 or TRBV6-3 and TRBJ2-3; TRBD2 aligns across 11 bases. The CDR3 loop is CASSYSLAGGDTQYF. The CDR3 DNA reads TGTGCCAGCAGTTATAGTCTAGCGGGAGGAGATACGCAGTATTTT.